This T cell receptor (beta chain) was obtained from a study of blood T cell repertoires in COVID-19. For the study at large: Specimens from acute and convalescent COVID-19 originated in the United States, Italy and Spain.

Authors' analysis steps: From reference gene primer amplification, estimates of nucleated cell counts were derived. Sequenced by immunoSEQ multiplex PCR; TCRdb stores in-frame clones only, minus some. D and trimming were read from the DNA, whereas the V and J calls and clone size are those reported in that table. The table has 120,000 to 150,000 clones, approximately 91% seen once. Remarks on this clone: At one boundary the junction diverges from the germline segment, which might be a read error.

The material sequenced was peripheral blood. The clonotype comes from a man between 45 and 60 years old with active or convalescent COVID-19.

CDR3: CASSQGQGGQETQYF. The CDR3 DNA sequence: TGTGCTAGCAGCCAAGGACAGGGAGGCCAAGAGACCCAGTACTTC. The V and J genes are TRBV7-7 and TRBJ2-5, with 8 bases fitting TRBD1. The CDR3 has 15 amino acids. Germline V gives CDR1 SSHAT, CDR2 FNYEAQ (reference sequence).